This T cell receptor (beta chain) was recorded in a study of CD4 T cells in relation to SARS-CoV-2 and coronaviruses. Study conclusions and caveats: Crossreactive clones expanded significantly less to SARS-CoV-2 than monoreactive clones.

A note on this clone: Its antigen is unknown.

Deep TCR-beta sequencing used DNA from uncultured naive and memory CD4+ T cells. Generated by immunoSEQ multiplex PCR, the TCRdb table keeps only in-frame clones and is missing some. The sample gives some 40,000 clones, approximately 85% of which show up once; around 3.3% is in the top ten. V lost 3 bases and J lost 1; bases outside the gene matches: 4. The CDR3 spans 16 residues. CDR1 and CDR2 from the germline V gene are MNHNS and SASEGT. Sequencing used memory CD4+ T cells from PBMCs. The V gene is TRBV6-1, the J gene TRBJ2-3; 10 nucleotides align to TRBD2. The TCR comes from an adult with COVID-19. CDR3 DNA sequence: TGTGCCAGCAGTGATGGGGGGACTAGCGGCACAGATACGCAGTATTTT. It yields the protein CASSDGGTSGTDTQYF.